The 9 T cell receptor beta chains below were found in one sample sequenced in a study of blood T cell repertoires in COVID-19. Repertoires were generated with immunoSEQ multiplex PCR, while TCRdb's copy carries only in-frame clones and drops some. Of about 82,000 clones in the sample, about 82% were seen once. Material for sequencing was peripheral blood. Source of these receptors: a man older than 75 with active or convalescent COVID-19.

This rearrangement joins TRBV18 to TRBJ2-2; D is possibly TRBD2 (5 bases). V was clipped by 6 bases and J by 1 base, with 12 bases between them. CDR1 and CDR2 (germline): KGHSH, LQKENI. The CDR3 totals 15 residues. The DNA of the CDR3 is TGTGCCAGCTCCCCCCCCGGGGTGAACACCGGGGAGCTGTTTTTT. Protein: CASSPPGVNTGELFF.

The chain links TRBV28 to TRBJ1-1; 12 bases agree with TRBD1. The CDR3 is 15 residues long. Germline V gives CDR1 MDHEN, CDR2 SYDVKM. V dropped 5 bases and J dropped 4; count of bases not matched to a gene: 5. The DNA for the CDR3 is TGTGCCAGCAGTAGGGGACAGGGGGCGATCACTGAAGCTTTCTTT. It encodes CASSRGQGAITEAFF.

V and J are TRBV28 and TRBJ2-3; 10 bases fit TRBD2. Germline V gene lookup returns CDR1 MDHEN and CDR2 SYDVKM. CDR3 length equals 13 residues. Written as DNA, the CDR3 is TGTGCGGAAAGCGGGGGGGGACCAGATACGCAGTATTTT. Protein product: CAESGGGPDTQYF.

The rearrangement joins TRBV19 to TRBJ1-2, with 8 bases fitting TRBD1. CDR1 is LNHDA and CDR2 is SQIVND in the germline V gene (reference sequence). CDR3 length: 18 residues. V lost 4 bases to trimming and J lost 5 bases; unmatched junction nucleotides: 18. This CDR3 is CASSTSGQGVGLVYGYTF. CDR3 nucleotide sequence: TGTGCCAGTAGTACCTCCGGACAGGGAGTGGGGTTGGTTTATGGCTACACCTTC. The entire variable domain, with the rest obtained from reference TRBV19 and TRBJ1-2, is as follows: DGGITQSPKYLFRKEGQNVTLSCEQNLNHDAMYWYRQDPGQGLRLIYYSQIVNDFQKGDIAEGYSVSREKKESFPLTVTSAQKNPTAFYLCASSTSGQGVGLVYGYTFGSGTRLTVV.

The J gene is TRBJ1-2, the V gene TRBV5-1; D is ambiguous. This CDR3 comprises 13 residues. V lost 0 bases and J lost 8, with 11 bases in between. The V gene's germline CDR1 is SGHRS and CDR2 YFSETQ. This CDR3 is CASSLERAEGYTF. The CDR3, as DNA: TGCGCCAGCAGCTTGGAGAGGGCGGAGGGCTACACCTTC. The full variable domain, its missing parts supplied by reference TRBV5-1 and TRBJ1-2, is KAGVTQTPRYLIKTRGQQVTLSCSPISGHRSVSWYQQTPGQGLQFLFEYFSETQRNKGNFPGRFSGRQFSNSRSEMNVSTLELGDSALYLCASSLERAEGYTFGSGTRLTVV.

The V call is TRBV4-1, the J call TRBJ2-7; perhaps TRBD1 as D (6 bases). Trimming pared 2 bases from V and 6 bases from J, leaving 11 bases between. Germline V gives CDR1 MGHRA, CDR2 YSYEKL. The CDR3 extends over 13 amino acids. The DNA of the CDR3 is TGCGCCAGCAGCCAATTCCCCAGGGGCGAGCAGTACGTC. This translates into CASSQFPRGEQYV.

The rearrangement uses TRBV28 and TRBJ1-3, with D maybe TRBD1 (5 bases). This CDR3 contains 14 residues. CDR1 MDHEN and CDR2 SYDVKM come from the germline V gene. The V end lost 10 bases, the J end lost 1 base, and 14 bases lay between the germline ends. In DNA, the CDR3 is TGTGCCACCTTGGAGGGACTTTCTGGAAACACCATATATTTT. It translates to CATLEGLSGNTIYF.

The V gene is TRBV9, the J gene TRBJ1-5, with 9 bases aligning to TRBD1. Per germline, CDR1 SGDLS and CDR2 YYNGEE. With V trimmed by 3 bases and J by 4 bases, 2 bases remained unmatched. The CDR3 sequence is 14 residues long. The CDR3 DNA sequence: TGTGCCAGCAGCGGACAGGGGGGTAATCAGCCCCAGCATTTT. The encoded protein is CASSGQGGNQPQHF. Variable domain in full (rest from reference TRBV9 and TRBJ1-5): DSGVTQTPKHLITATGQRVTLRCSPRSGDLSVYWYQQSLDQGLQFLIQYYNGEERAKGNILERFSAQQFPDLHSELNLSSLELGDSALYFCASSGQGGNQPQHFGDGTRLSIL.

This clone has more than one count but fewer than ten. This chain links TRBV5-4 with TRBJ1-2; D perhaps matches TRBD1 (5 bases). The CDR3 has 16 amino acids. V was pared by 0 bases and J by 1 base, with 13 bases between. CDR1 SGHNT and CDR2 YYREEE come from the germline V gene (reference sequence). CDR3: CASSLAGGGSNYGYTF. DNA of the CDR3: TGTGCCAGCAGCTTGGCTGGGGGGGGAAGTAACTATGGCTACACCTTC.